These 30 T cell receptor beta chains originate from one sample sequenced in a study of cytomegalovirus exposure and HLA in healthy donors. It was with 60 Vbeta and 13 Jbeta primers that the PCR ran. Assay: immunoSEQ multiplex PCR; the TCRdb copy retains only in-frame clones and omits some. The repertoire holds some 180,000 clones, with 77% as singletons. Sequenced material: PBMCs. These receptors came from a woman in her fifties or sixties in good health and CMV-seropositive.

On this clone itself: A read error may produce the germline difference seen at one junction end. J is TRBJ2-2 and V is TRBV15; TRBD1 is a possible D gene (6 bases). This CDR3 region has 15 residues. The germline V gene encodes CDR1 LNHNV and CDR2 YYDKDF (reference sequence). The CDR3 sequence is CATSRDQVGAGELFF. The CDR3 DNA is TGTGCCACCAGCAGAGATCAAGTGGGGGCCGGGGAGCTGTTCTTT.

This clone was observed a few times. The chain links TRBV7-8 to TRBJ1-2; D is perhaps TRBD1 (6 bases). The CDR3 is 13 amino acids. Trimming took 6 bases from V and 6 from J, leaving 14 bases between them. CDR1 is SGHVS, CDR2 FQNEAQ, per germline. CDR3 in DNA: TGTGCCAGCAGTCTTCGACAGGACAATGGCTACACCTTC. Translation: CASSLRQDNGYTF.

In its sample, this clone was seen a few times. V gene TRBV15 combines with J gene TRBJ2-3; 8 bases fit TRBD2. This CDR3 has 14 residues. CDR1 is LNHNV, CDR2 YYDKDF, per germline (reference sequence). V was clipped by 2 bases and J by 4 bases; unmatched bases: 2. The DNA of the CDR3 is TGTGCCACCAGCAGAAGGACTAGCTCAGATACGCAGTATTTT. Protein: CATSRRTSSDTQYF. The full variable domain, rest sourced from reference TRBV15 and TRBJ2-3, is DAMVIQNPRYQVTQFGKPVTLSCSQTLNHNVMYWYQQKSSQAPKLLFHYYDKDFNNEADTPDNFQSRRPNTSFCFLDIRSPGLGDTAMYLCATSRRTSSDTQYFGPGTRLTVL.

This chain connects TRBV28 to TRBJ1-5, with 7 bases identical to TRBD1. This CDR3 is 16 amino acids long. Germline-derived CDR1 and CDR2 are MDHEN and SYDVKM. J lost 6 bases, V lost 5 bases, and 13 bases had no gene match. CDR3 loop: CASSPQTGVVSQPQHF. The CDR3 DNA reads TGTGCCAGCAGTCCCCAAACAGGGGTTGTTAGTCAGCCCCAGCATTTT.

The rearrangement uses TRBV2 and TRBJ2-2, with a weak D call TRBD1 (5 bases). Between the trimmed V and J ends, which lost 6 bases and 3 bases, there was a span of 8 bases. This CDR3 spans 13 amino acids. In germline, CDR1 is SNHLY, CDR2 FYNNEI. CDR3 loop: CASRIQDTGELFF. The CDR3 DNA is TGTGCCAGCAGAATACAGGACACCGGGGAGCTGTTTTTT.

This sequence joins TRBV18 and TRBJ1-1; D remains unclear. The CDR3 covers 13 residues. The V end lost 3 bases, the J end lost 4 bases, and 9 bases lay between the germline ends. Per germline, CDR1 KGHSH and CDR2 LQKENI. CDR3 sequence: CASSPGEGTEAFF. CDR3 bases: TGTGCCAGCTCACCCGGGGAGGGCACTGAAGCTTTCTTT.

The gene calls are TRBV27 and TRBJ1-1; D is possibly TRBD1 (6 bases). This CDR3 is 13 amino acids long. Between the trimmed V and J ends, which lost 7 bases and 1 base, there was a span of 10 bases. CDR1 and CDR2 (germline): MNHEY, SMNVEV (reference sequence). The CDR3 DNA reads TGTGCCAGCAAAAGGACAGCGAACACTGAAGCTTTCTTT. Protein sequence: CASKRTANTEAFF.

This chain uses TRBV5-1 with TRBJ2-1; no clear D. V lost 0 bases and J 7 bases, leaving 8 bases between the germline ends. Germline lookup yields CDR1 SGHRS and CDR2 YFSETQ. This CDR3 is built from 13 residues. This chain's CDR3 is CASSLAQENEQFF. The DNA of the CDR3 is TGCGCCAGCAGCTTGGCCCAGGAAAATGAGCAGTTCTTC.

This clone was seen once. The CDR3 region is CASSFTTSGDNTGELFF. In DNA form, the CDR3 reads TGCGCCAGCAGCTTTACCACTAGCGGAGACAACACCGGGGAGCTGTTTTTT. The J gene is TRBJ2-2, the V gene TRBV5-1; 8 nucleotides match TRBD2. After removal of 2 bases from V and 2 bases from J, the junction contained 8 bases not matched to a gene. CDR1 and CDR2 (germline): SGHRS, YFSETQ. This CDR3 is 17 amino acids long.

V and J are TRBV27 and TRBJ1-1; TRBD1 agrees at 7 bases. The CDR3 contains 16 residues. CDR1 is MNHEY and CDR2 is SMNVEV in the germline V gene (reference sequence). J lost 4 bases, V lost 4 bases, and 12 bases had no gene match. DNA of the CDR3: TGTGCCAGCAGTTACCATGGACAGGCCACATCCACTGAAGCTTTCTTT. Its protein product is CASSYHGQATSTEAFF.

V gene TRBV6-5 combines with J gene TRBJ2-7; D is unclear. The CDR3 has 14 residues. V was clipped by 3 bases and J by 4 bases, with 13 bases between them. In germline, CDR1 is MNHEY, CDR2 SVGAGI. The CDR3 reads CASSYEATRYEQYF. Here the CDR3 DNA reads TGTGCCAGCAGTTATGAGGCCACCCGGTACGAGCAGTACTTC.

V is TRBV28 and J is TRBJ2-7, with D hard to call. Per the germline V gene, CDR1 is MDHEN and CDR2 is SYDVKM. V lost 3 bases and J lost 0, with 3 bases in between. This CDR3 is built from 12 residues. CDR3 coding DNA: TGTGCCAGCAGTTTCAACTCCTACGAGCAGTACTTC. Its protein product is CASSFNSYEQYF.

The V and J genes are TRBV19 and TRBJ2-5; TRBD2 matches at 8 bases. Germline CDR1 LNHDA, CDR2 SQIVND (reference sequence). With 6 bases clipped from V and 5 bases from J, the junction kept 11 bases outside the gene matches. The CDR3 loop spans 15 amino acids. The CDR3 DNA reads as TGTGCCAGTAGGAAGAAAGCGGGAGCAGGGGAGACCCAGTACTTC. This gives the protein CASRKKAGAGETQYF.

This clone has more than one count but fewer than ten. This chain joins TRBV4-2 and TRBJ2-1; no firm D call. The V end lost 0 bases, the J end lost 9 bases, and 9 bases lay between the germline ends. Germline lookup yields CDR1 LGHNA and CDR2 YNFKEQ. This CDR3 region has 13 residues. CDR3 bases: TGTGCCAGCAGCCAAGATGAGATCGGTGAGCAGTTCTTC. As protein: CASSQDEIGEQFF.

The chain recombines TRBV9 with TRBJ2-1; the match to TRBD1 covers 7 bases. The J segment lost 0 bases and the V segment lost 5 bases, leaving 5 bases of the junction unmatched. This CDR3 is built from 15 residues. Germline CDR1 is SGDLS and CDR2 is YYNGEE. CDR3 loop: CASRPGQTSYNEQFF. CDR3 sequence (DNA): TGTGCCAGCAGGCCGGGACAGACCTCCTACAATGAGCAGTTCTTC.

The chain employs TRBV27 and TRBJ2-6, with a weak D call TRBD1 (6 bases). The CDR3 loop spans 15 amino acids. CDR1 is MNHEY, CDR2 SMNVEV, per germline (reference sequence). V shed 6 bases and J shed 0 bases, with 9 bases lying between them. For the CDR3, the DNA is TGTGCCAGCAGCTTCAGGGGCTCTGGGGCCAACGTCCTGACTTTC. Translation: CASSFRGSGANVLTF. Looking up the rest from reference TRBV27 and TRBJ2-6 gives the full variable domain: EAQVTQNPRYLITVTGKKLTVTCSQNMNHEYMSWYRQDPGLGLRQIYYSMNVEVTDKGDVPEGYKVSRKEKRNFPLILESPSPNQTSLYFCASSFRGSGANVLTFGAGSRLTVL.

The chain recombines TRBV19 with TRBJ2-5; TRBD2 aligns across 8 bases. V dropped 5 bases and J dropped 5; count of bases not matched to a gene: 7. CDR3 size: 14 residues. Per the germline V gene, CDR1 is LNHDA and CDR2 is SQIVND (reference sequence). The CDR3 loop reads CASSPGTSEETQYF. The CDR3 coding sequence is TGTGCCAGTAGTCCCGGGACTAGTGAGGAGACCCAGTACTTC.

The chain carries TRBV19 and TRBJ2-2; TRBD1 might be the D (5 bases). CDR3 length equals 15 residues. V lost 7 bases to trimming and J lost 0 bases, with 12 bases between them. Germline V gene data show CDR1 as LNHDA and CDR2 as SQIVND (reference sequence). Here the CDR3 reads CASMWGPSNTGELFF. In DNA, the CDR3 is TGTGCCAGTATGTGGGGCCCTTCGAACACCGGGGAGCTGTTTTTT.

This chain uses TRBV5-1 with TRBJ2-3; 7 bases agree with TRBD2. The trim removed 4 bases at V and 2 bases at J, leaving 7 bases unmatched. The CDR3 has 15 amino acids. CDR1 is SGHRS, CDR2 YFSETQ, per germline. The DNA of the CDR3 is TGCGCCAGCAGCACCGGGACTACAGTCACAGATACGCAGTATTTT. Translation: CASSTGTTVTDTQYF.

J is TRBJ2-5 and V is TRBV6-1; maybe TRBD1 (5 bases). The V gene's germline CDR1 is MNHNS and CDR2 SASEGT. CDR3 size: 14 residues. V was clipped by 1 base and J by 5 bases, with 11 bases between them. DNA for the CDR3: TGTGCCAGCAGTGAAGGGGCAGGGTGGGAGACCCAGTACTTC. Encoded protein: CASSEGAGWETQYF.

The genes are TRBV7-9 and TRBJ2-2; 8 bases align to TRBD1. There are 15 residues in the CDR3. Unmatched junction bases numbered 4, after V lost 5 bases and J lost 2 bases. The germline CDR1 and CDR2 sequences are SEHNR and FQNEAQ (reference sequence). The CDR3 region is CASSAGQGNTGELFF. The CDR3 DNA reads TGTGCCAGCAGCGCCGGACAGGGAAACACCGGGGAGCTGTTTTTT. Full variable domain (rest looked up from reference TRBV7-9 and TRBJ2-2): DTGVSQNPRHKITKRGQNVTFRCDPISEHNRLYWYRQTLGQGPEFLTYFQNEAQLEKSRLLSDRFSAERPKGSFSTLEIQRTEQGDSAMYLCASSAGQGNTGELFFGEGSRLTVL.

J is TRBJ2-7 and V is TRBV7-2; D call uncertain. CDR1 is SGHTA and CDR2 is FQGNSA in the germline V gene. Trimming pared 0 bases from V and 0 bases from J, leaving 6 bases between. This CDR3 has 14 amino acids. This CDR3 is CASSLASYSYEQYF. In DNA, the CDR3 is TGTGCCAGCAGCTTAGCCTCCTACTCCTACGAGCAGTACTTC.

The chain has TRBV19 and TRBJ2-4, with D tentatively TRBD2 (6 bases). Germline CDR1 is LNHDA and CDR2 is SQIVND (reference sequence). This CDR3 comprises 15 residues. Trimming left V 7 bases short and J 1 base short, with 14 bases between. For the CDR3, the DNA is TGTGCCAGTACAGGCGGGGTGGGGGCCAAAAACATTCAGTACTTC. As protein: CASTGGVGAKNIQYF.

The CDR3 nucleotides are TGTGCCAGTAGTATTGGGAGCGGGAGAAGTAACAATGAGCAGTTCTTC. Its translation is CASSIGSGRSNNEQFF. The V call is TRBV19, the J call TRBJ2-1; 8 bases are shared with TRBD2. J lost 5 bases, V lost 3 bases, and 9 bases had no gene match. Germline CDR1 reads LNHDA; CDR2 reads SQIVND (reference sequence). The CDR3 is 16 residues long.

The V call is TRBV5-1, the J call TRBJ2-7; no clear D. V was pared by 3 bases and J by 0 bases, with 13 bases between. The CDR3 runs to 15 residues. CDR1 and CDR2 (germline): SGHRS, YFSETQ. The CDR3 here is CASSSIPLSSYEQYF. The CDR3 nucleotides are TGCGCCAGCAGCTCGATCCCTCTTAGCTCCTACGAGCAGTACTTC. Using reference TRBV5-1 and TRBJ2-7 for the parts outside the CDR3, the full variable domain is KAGVTQTPRYLIKTRGQQVTLSCSPISGHRSVSWYQQTPGQGLQFLFEYFSETQRNKGNFPGRFSGRQFSNSRSEMNVSTLELGDSALYLCASSSIPLSSYEQYFGPGTRLTVT.

On this clone: Other DNA sequences in this sample translate to the same CDR3. As DNA, the CDR3 is TGTGCCAGCAGCCCCGGGGGGACCGGGGAGCTGTTTTTT. Encoded protein: CASSPGGTGELFF. The gene calls are TRBV7-3 and TRBJ2-2; TRBD2 matches at 7 bases. CDR1 is SGHTA, CDR2 FQGTGA, per germline. The length of the CDR3 is 13 residues. V lost 5 bases and J lost 5; bases outside the gene matches: 2.

This clone was recorded a few times. The chain carries TRBV7-3 and TRBJ2-2; 8 nucleotides line up with TRBD2. The CDR3 is 14 residues long. V lost 5 bases to trimming and J lost 7 bases; unmatched junction nucleotides: 6. CDR1 is SGHTA and CDR2 is FQGTGA in the germline V gene. The CDR3: CASSVSGSDGELFF. The CDR3 DNA reads TGTGCCAGCAGCGTAAGCGGGAGTGACGGGGAGCTGTTTTTT.

The rearrangement joins TRBV7-2 to TRBJ2-7; D might be TRBD2 (6 bases). The ends were cut back, 1 base at V and 7 bases at J, with 11 bases in the middle. The CDR3 has 13 amino acids. CDR1 and CDR2 from the germline V gene are SGHTA and FQGNSA. This CDR3 reads CASSLGLAREQYF. For the CDR3, the DNA is TGTGCCAGCAGCTTAGGGCTAGCGCGAGAGCAGTACTTC.

This clone was detected only a few times. This rearrangement joins TRBV4-3 to TRBJ2-7; possibly TRBD2 for D (5 bases). The CDR3 extends over 13 amino acids. The germline V gene has CDR1 LGHNA and CDR2 YSLEER. V lost 4 bases to trimming and J lost 6 bases, with 13 bases between them. The CDR3: CASSRKLDGEQYF. The DNA of the CDR3 is TGCGCCAGCAGCCGCAAACTAGACGGCGAGCAGTACTTC.

The chain carries TRBV25-1 and TRBJ2-2, with 7 bases lining up with TRBD1. The CDR3 runs to 12 residues. V dropped 7 bases and J dropped 5; count of bases not matched to a gene: 1. Germline assignment: CDR1 MGHDK and CDR2 SYGVNS. Written as DNA, the CDR3 is TGTGCCAGCAACAGGGGTACCGGGGAGCTGTTTTTT. Translation: CASNRGTGELFF.